The clone carrying this T cell receptor (beta chain) was observed at least ten times. Its matching antigen is unknown. This sample was taken from a study of CD8 T cells in ankylosing spondylitis. Study observations and caveats: Seemingly characteristic of ankylosing spondylitis blood was a TCR beta motif consisting of about 8 highly homologous variants. Researchers reportedly found disease-linked clones significantly enriched in matched ankylosing spondylitis synovial fluid.

MiXCR, applied by TCRdb to the 5' RACE reads, yields one record per CDR3 protein. The repertoire holds 40,000 or so distinct CDR3 sequences, with about 9.4% as singletons. V gave up 3 bases and J gave up 2 bases; unmatched junction bases: 5. Per the germline V gene, CDR1 is SGHVS and CDR2 is FNYEAQ. This CDR3 is built from 16 residues. The material sequenced was blood, either unsorted or a sorted T cell fraction (not recorded which). The J gene is TRBJ2-7, the V gene TRBV7-6; 12 bases line up with TRBD2. The clonotype comes from a male donor with ankylosing spondylitis or in good health (not recorded which). CDR3 protein: CASSLETSGRPYEQYF. In nucleotides, the CDR3 is TGTGCCAGCAGCTTGGAGACTAGCGGGAGACCCTACGAGCAGTACTTC.